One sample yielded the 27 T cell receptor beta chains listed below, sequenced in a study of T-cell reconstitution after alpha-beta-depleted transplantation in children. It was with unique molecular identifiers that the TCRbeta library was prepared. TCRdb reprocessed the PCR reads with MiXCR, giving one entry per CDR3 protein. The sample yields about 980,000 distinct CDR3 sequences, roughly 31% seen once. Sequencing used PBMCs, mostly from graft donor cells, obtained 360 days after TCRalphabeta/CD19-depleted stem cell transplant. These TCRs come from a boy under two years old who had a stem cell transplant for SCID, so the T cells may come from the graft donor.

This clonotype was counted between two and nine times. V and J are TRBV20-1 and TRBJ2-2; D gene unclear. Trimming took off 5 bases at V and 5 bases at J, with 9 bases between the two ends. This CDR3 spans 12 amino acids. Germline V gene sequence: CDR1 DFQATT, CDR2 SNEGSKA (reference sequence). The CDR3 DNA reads TGCAGTGCTTGGACGCCTACCGGGGAGCTGTTTTTT. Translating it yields CSAWTPTGELFF.

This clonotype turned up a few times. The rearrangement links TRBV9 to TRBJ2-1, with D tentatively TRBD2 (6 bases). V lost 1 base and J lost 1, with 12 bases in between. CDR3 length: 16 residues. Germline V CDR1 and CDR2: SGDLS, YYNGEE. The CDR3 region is CASSVTAGPSYNEQFF. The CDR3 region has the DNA TGTGCCAGCAGCGTAACGGCGGGGCCTTCCTACAATGAGCAGTTCTTC.

The CDR3 reads CASSWVGPGGPPQETQYF. The CDR3 nucleotides are TGTGCCAGCAGCTGGGTAGGGCCAGGGGGTCCACCGCAAGAGACCCAGTACTTC. The chain employs TRBV5-5 and TRBJ2-5; 7 bases fit TRBD1. The germline gives CDR1 SGHKS, CDR2 YYEKEE (reference sequence). The CDR3 is 18 residues long. The trim removed 3 bases at V and 2 bases at J, leaving 16 bases unmatched.

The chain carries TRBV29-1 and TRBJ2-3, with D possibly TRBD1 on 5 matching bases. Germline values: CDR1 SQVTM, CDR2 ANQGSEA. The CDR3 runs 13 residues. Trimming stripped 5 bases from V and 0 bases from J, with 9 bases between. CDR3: CSVPSGSTDTQYF. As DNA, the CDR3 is TGCAGCGTTCCGTCAGGGAGCACAGATACGCAGTATTTT.

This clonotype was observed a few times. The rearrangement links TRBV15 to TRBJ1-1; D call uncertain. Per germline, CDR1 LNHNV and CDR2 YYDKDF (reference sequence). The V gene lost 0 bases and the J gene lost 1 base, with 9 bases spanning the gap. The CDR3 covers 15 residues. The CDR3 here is CATSRDEGWNTEAFF. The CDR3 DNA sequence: TGTGCCACCAGCAGAGATGAGGGTTGGAACACTGAAGCTTTCTTT.

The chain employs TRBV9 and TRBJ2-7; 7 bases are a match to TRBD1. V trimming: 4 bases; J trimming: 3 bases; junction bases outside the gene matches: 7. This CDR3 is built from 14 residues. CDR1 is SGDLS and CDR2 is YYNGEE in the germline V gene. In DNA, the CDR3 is TGTGCCAGCAGCCCTTCGGGGACAGTCTACGAGCAGTACTTC. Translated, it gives CASSPSGTVYEQYF.

The CDR3: CASRQGKSGANVLTF. The CDR3 DNA is TGTGCCAGCAGACAGGGAAAATCTGGGGCCAACGTCCTGACTTTC. The chain links TRBV18 to TRBJ2-6; TRBD1 matches at 7 bases. The length of the CDR3 is 15 residues. Germline CDR1 reads KGHSH; CDR2 reads LQKENI. The trim removed 8 bases at V and 1 base at J, leaving 5 bases unmatched.

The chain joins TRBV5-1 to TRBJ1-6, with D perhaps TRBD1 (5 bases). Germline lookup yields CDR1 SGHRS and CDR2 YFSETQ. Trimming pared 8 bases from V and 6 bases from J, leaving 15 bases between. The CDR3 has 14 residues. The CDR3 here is CASRMGRSNSPLHF. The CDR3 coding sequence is TGCGCCAGTAGGATGGGACGGTCTAATTCACCCCTCCACTTT.

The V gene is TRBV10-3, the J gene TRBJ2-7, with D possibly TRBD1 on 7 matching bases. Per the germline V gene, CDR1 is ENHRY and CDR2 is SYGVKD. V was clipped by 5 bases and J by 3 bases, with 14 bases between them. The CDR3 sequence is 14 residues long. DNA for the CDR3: TGTGCCATCAGTCCTGGGGGGACAGACTACGAGCAGTACTTC. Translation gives CAISPGGTDYEQYF.

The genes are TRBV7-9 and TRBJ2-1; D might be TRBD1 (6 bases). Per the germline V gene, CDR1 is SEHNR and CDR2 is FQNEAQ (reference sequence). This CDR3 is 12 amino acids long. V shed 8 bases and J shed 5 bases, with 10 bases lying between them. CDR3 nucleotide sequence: TGTGCCAGCTTCGCAGGGGACAATGAGCAGTTCTTC. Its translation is CASFAGDNEQFF.

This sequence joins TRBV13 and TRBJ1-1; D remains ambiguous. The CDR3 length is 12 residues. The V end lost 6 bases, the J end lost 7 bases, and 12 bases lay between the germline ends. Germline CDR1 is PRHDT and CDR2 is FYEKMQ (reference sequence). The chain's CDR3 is CASRDGVREAFF. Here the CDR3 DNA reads TGTGCCAGCAGAGACGGGGTCCGTGAAGCTTTCTTT.

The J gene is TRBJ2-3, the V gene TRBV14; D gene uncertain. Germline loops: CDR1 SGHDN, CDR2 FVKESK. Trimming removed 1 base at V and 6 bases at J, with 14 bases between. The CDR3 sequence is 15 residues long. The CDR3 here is CASSQGFTLVDTQYF. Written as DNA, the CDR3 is TGTGCCAGCAGCCAAGGTTTCACGTTGGTCGATACGCAGTATTTT.

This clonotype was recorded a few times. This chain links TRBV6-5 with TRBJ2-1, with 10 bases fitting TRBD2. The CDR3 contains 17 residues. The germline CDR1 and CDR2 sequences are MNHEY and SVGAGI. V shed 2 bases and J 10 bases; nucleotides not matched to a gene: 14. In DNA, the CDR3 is TGTGCCAGCAGTTACGCCCCTAGCGGGGGTCCCCAGGGAGAGCAGTTCTTC. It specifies CASSYAPSGGPQGEQFF.

In DNA, the CDR3 is TGTGCCAGCAGCTGGGACAGGTCCATCACCGGGGAGCTGTTTTTT. It is translated as CASSWDRSITGELFF. This rearrangement joins TRBV2 to TRBJ2-2, with 8 bases identical to TRBD1. Germline V gives CDR1 SNHLY, CDR2 FYNNEI. V was pared by 6 bases and J by 4 bases, with 7 bases of the junction left unmatched. CDR3 size: 15 residues. The variable domain in full, with the rest retrieved from reference TRBV2 and TRBJ2-2, is EPEVTQTPSHQVTQMGQEVILRCVPISNHLYFYWYRQILGQKVEFLVSFYNNEISEKSEIFDDQFSVERPDGSNFTLKIRSTKLEDSAMYFCASSWDRSITGELFFGEGSRLTVL.

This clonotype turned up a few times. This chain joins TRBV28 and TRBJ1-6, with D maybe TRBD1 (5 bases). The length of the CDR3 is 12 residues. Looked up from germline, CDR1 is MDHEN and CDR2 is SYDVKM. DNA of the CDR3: TGTGGTTCCGGGACGGCTAAATCACCCCTCCACTTT. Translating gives CGSGTAKSPLHF. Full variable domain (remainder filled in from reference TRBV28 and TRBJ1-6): DVKVTQSSRYLVKRTGEKVFLECVQDMDHENMFWYRQDPGLGLRLIYFSYDVKMKEKGDIPEGYSVSREKKERFSLILESASTNQTSMYLCGSGTAKSPLHFGNGTRLTVT.

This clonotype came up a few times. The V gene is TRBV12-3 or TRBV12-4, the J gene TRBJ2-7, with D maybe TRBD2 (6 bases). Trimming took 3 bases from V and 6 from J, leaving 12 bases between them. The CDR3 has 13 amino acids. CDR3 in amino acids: CASSFFPGVEQYF. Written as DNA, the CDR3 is TGTGCCAGCAGTTTTTTCCCGGGGGTCGAGCAGTACTTC.

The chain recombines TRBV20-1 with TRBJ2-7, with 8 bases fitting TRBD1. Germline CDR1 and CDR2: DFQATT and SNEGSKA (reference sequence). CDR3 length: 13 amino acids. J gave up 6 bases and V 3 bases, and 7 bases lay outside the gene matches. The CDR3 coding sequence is TGCAGTGCTAGGGACAGGGTGGTGGGCGAGCAGTACTTC. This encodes CSARDRVVGEQYF.

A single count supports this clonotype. The CDR3 loop is CASSPQPRTVRIYEQYF. The CDR3 DNA sequence: TGTGCCAGCAGCCCGCAACCACGGACGGTACGGATCTACGAGCAGTACTTC. The chain uses TRBV7-2 and TRBJ2-7; D uncertain. CDR3 length: 17 amino acids. Germline-derived CDR1 and CDR2 are SGHTA and FQGNSA. V dropped 5 bases and J dropped 3 bases, with 23 bases sitting between them.

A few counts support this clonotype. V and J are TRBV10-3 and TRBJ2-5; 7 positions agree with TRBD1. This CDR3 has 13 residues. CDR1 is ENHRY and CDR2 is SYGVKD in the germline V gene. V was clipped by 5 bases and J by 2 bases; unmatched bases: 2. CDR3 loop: CAISPGQQETQYF. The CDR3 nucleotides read TGTGCCATCAGTCCGGGACAGCAAGAGACCCAGTACTTC.

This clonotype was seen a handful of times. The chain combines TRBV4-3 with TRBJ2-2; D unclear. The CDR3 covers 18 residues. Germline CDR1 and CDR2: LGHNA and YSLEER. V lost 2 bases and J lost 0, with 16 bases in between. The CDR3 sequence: CASSQHAPHNANTGELFF. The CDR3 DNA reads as TGCGCCAGCAGCCAACACGCCCCCCACAATGCGAACACCGGGGAGCTGTTTTTT.

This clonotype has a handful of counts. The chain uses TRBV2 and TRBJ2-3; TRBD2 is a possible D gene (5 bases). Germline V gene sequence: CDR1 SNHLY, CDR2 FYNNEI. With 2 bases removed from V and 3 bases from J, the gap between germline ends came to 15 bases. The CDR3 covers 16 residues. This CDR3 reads CASSEYNPGRTDTQYF. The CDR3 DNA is TGTGCCAGCAGTGAATACAACCCGGGAAGAACAGATACGCAGTATTTT.

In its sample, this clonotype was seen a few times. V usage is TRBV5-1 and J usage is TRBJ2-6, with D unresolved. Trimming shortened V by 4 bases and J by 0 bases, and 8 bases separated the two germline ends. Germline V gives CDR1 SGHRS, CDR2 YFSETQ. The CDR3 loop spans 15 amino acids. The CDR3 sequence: CASSPETSGANVLTF. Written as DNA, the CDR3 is TGCGCCAGCAGCCCCGAGACCTCTGGGGCCAACGTCCTGACTTTC.

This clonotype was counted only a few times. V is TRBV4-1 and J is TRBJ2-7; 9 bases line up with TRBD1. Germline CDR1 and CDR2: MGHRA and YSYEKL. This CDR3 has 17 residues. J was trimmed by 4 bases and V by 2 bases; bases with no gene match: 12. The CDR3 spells CASSQKGGTGPLYEQYF. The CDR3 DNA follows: TGCGCCAGCAGCCAAAAGGGGGGGACAGGGCCCCTTTACGAGCAGTACTTC.

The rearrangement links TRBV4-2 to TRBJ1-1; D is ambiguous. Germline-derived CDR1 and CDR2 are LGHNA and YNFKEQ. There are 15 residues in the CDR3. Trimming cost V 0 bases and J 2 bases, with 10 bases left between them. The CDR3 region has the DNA TGTGCCAGCAGCCAAGATCCTCAACCAAACACTGAAGCTTTCTTT. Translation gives CASSQDPQPNTEAFF.

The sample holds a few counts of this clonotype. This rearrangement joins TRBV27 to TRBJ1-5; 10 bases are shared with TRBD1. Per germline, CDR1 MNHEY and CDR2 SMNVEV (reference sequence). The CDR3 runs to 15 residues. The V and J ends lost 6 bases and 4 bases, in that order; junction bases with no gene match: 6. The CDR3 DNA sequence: TGTGCCAGCAGAAACGGACAGGGGGTAAATCAGCCCCAGCATTTT. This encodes CASRNGQGVNQPQHF.

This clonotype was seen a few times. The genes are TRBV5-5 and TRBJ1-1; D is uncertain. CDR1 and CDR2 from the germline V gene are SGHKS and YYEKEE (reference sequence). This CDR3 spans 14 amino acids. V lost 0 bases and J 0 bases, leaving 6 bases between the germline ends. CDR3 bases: TGTGCCAGCAGCTTGGATCCCATGAACACTGAAGCTTTCTTT. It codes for CASSLDPMNTEAFF.

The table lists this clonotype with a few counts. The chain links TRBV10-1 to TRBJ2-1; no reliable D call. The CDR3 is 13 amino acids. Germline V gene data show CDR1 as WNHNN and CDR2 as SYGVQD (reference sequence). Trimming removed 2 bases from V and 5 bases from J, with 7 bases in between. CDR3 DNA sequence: TGCGCCAGCAGTGAGGACCTAGACAATGAGCAGTTCTTC. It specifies CASSEDLDNEQFF.